This entry lists 9 T cell receptor beta chains sequenced from one sample in a study of vaccination effects on CD4 cells after COVID-19. CD4+ T cells specific for antigen were expanded with viral peptide pools by the ViraFEST assay before sequencing. On roughly day 9 of culture, CD4+ T cells were separated out. No antigen has been identified for these receptors. Clones were read by immunoSEQ multiplex PCR, and TCRdb kept only the in-frame ones, dropping some. Of under 80,000 clones listed, roughly four fifths were seen once; the top ten hold about 1.7%. The sample here was CD4+ T cells from PBMCs cultured with HCoV-229E spike peptides, taken before COVID-19 vaccination. The receptors originated from a human donor who received a COVID-19 vaccine.

The V call is TRBV24-1, the J call TRBJ1-1; maybe TRBD1 (6 bases). The CDR3 is made up of 12 amino acids. Per the germline V gene, CDR1 is KGHDR and CDR2 is SFDVKD. Trimming removed 11 bases at V and 2 bases at J, with 11 bases between. The CDR3 bases are TGTGCCATCTTAGGGGGTAACACTGAAGCTTTCTTT. Residues: CAILGGNTEAFF.

This clone was detected a few times. The rearrangement links TRBV6-1 to TRBJ1-5; 7 bases agree with TRBD1. Losses at the gene ends were 3 bases for V and 5 bases for J; bases not matched to a gene: 1. The CDR3 is 13 residues long. The germline V gene has CDR1 MNHNS and CDR2 SASEGT. The CDR3 nucleotides read TGTGCCAGCAGTGACAGGGGGGATCAGCCCCAGCATTTT. It codes for CASSDRGDQPQHF.

The V call is TRBV10-3, the J call TRBJ1-1; 7 bases are shared with TRBD1. J lost 1 base, V lost 3 bases, and 5 bases had no gene match. In germline, CDR1 is ENHRY, CDR2 SYGVKD. This CDR3 has 15 residues. CDR3 in amino acids: CAISDPGQSNTEAFF. In DNA form, the CDR3 reads TGTGCCATCAGTGACCCGGGACAGTCGAACACTGAAGCTTTCTTT.

Only a few counts were recorded for this clone. This rearrangement joins TRBV18 to TRBJ1-3; D unclear. The CDR3 contains 12 residues. CDR1 is KGHSH, CDR2 LQKENI, per germline. V was trimmed by 3 bases and J by 4 bases, leaving 4 bases between them. The CDR3 DNA is TGTGCCAGCTCACCCCCCGGAAACACCATATATTTT. It translates to CASSPPGNTIYF.

The chain has TRBV28 and TRBJ1-5, with D possibly being TRBD1 (5 bases). The length of the CDR3 is 16 residues. The V end lost 6 bases, the J end lost 2 bases, and 17 bases lay between the germline ends. Germline assignment: CDR1 MDHEN and CDR2 SYDVKM. CDR3 sequence reads: CASSPHGRGGNQPQHF. The CDR3 nucleotides are TGTGCCAGCAGCCCCCACGGGAGGGGTGGCAATCAGCCCCAGCATTTT.

The chain carries TRBV5-1 and TRBJ1-2; 9 nucleotides agree with TRBD1. The CDR3 extends over 13 amino acids. J lost 5 bases, V lost 4 bases, and 3 bases had no gene match. Germline V lookup: CDR1 SGHRS, CDR2 YFSETQ. The CDR3 region has the DNA TGCGCCAGCAGCGACAGGGGGGGATATGGCTACACCTTC. Translating it yields CASSDRGGYGYTF.

The rearrangement joins TRBV18 to TRBJ2-5; TRBD1 is a possible D gene (6 bases). The V and J ends lost 1 base and 5 bases respectively, with 14 bases between them. The CDR3 length is 15 residues. Germline V gene lookup returns CDR1 KGHSH and CDR2 LQKENI. The CDR3 reads CASSPQSGARETQYF. The CDR3 nucleotides read TGTGCCAGCTCACCACAGTCAGGGGCAAGGGAGACCCAGTACTTC.

This clone was recorded once. This chain joins TRBV6-6 and TRBJ1-5; D unresolved. The V gene's germline CDR1 is MNHNY and CDR2 SVGAGI (reference sequence). This CDR3 is 16 amino acids long. The V end lost 4 bases, the J end lost 0 bases, and 13 bases lay between the germline ends. The CDR3 DNA reads as TGTGCCAGCAGTTTGGGGAGACAATATAGCAATCAGCCCCAGCATTTT. Amino acids: CASSLGRQYSNQPQHF.

The V gene is TRBV5-6, the J gene TRBJ2-1; no definite D call. The V end was cut by 3 bases, the J end by 6 bases, with 13 bases between. The germline CDR1 and CDR2 sequences are SGHDT and YYEEEE. This CDR3 is built from 14 residues. The CDR3 region is CASSWVPSSNEQFF. CDR3 coding DNA: TGTGCCAGCAGCTGGGTTCCATCCAGCAATGAGCAGTTCTTC. The variable domain in full, with the rest retrieved from reference TRBV5-6 and TRBJ2-1, is DAGVTQSPTHLIKTRGQQVTLRCSPKSGHDTVSWYQQALGQGPQFIFQYYEEEERQRGNFPDRFSGHQFPNYSSELNVNALLLGDSALYLCASSWVPSSNEQFFGPGTRLTVL.